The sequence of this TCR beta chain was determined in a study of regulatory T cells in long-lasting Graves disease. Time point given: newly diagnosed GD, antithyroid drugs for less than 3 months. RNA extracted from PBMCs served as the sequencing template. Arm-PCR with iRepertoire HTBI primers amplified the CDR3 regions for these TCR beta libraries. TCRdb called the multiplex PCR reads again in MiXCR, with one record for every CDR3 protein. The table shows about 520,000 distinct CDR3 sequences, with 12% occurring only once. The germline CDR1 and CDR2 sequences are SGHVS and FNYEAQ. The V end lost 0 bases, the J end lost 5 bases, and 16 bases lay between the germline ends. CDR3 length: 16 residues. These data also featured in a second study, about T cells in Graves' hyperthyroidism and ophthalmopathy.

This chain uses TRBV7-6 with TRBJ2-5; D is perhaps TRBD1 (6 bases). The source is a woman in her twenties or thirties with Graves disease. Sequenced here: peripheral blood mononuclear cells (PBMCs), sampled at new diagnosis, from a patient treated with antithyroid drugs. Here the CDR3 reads CASSLALWGQGETQYF. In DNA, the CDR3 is TGTGCCAGCAGCTTAGCGCTATGGGGGCAGGGGGAGACCCAGTACTTC.